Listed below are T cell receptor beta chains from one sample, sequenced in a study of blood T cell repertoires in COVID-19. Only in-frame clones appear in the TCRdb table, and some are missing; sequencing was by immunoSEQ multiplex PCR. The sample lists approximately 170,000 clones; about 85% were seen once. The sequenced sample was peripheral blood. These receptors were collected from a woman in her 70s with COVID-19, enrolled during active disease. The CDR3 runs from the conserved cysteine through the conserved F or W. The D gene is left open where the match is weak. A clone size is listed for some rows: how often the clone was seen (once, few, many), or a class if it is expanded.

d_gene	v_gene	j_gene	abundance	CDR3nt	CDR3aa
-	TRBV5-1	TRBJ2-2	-	TGCGCCAGCAGCTTGGCCCAACAGACCGGGGAGCTGTTTTTT	CASSLAQQTGELFF
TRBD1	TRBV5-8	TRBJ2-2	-	TGTGCCAGCAGCGGGGGACAGGGGAGTGGGACCGGGGAGCTGTTTTTT	CASSGGQGSGTGELFF
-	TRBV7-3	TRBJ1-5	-	TGTGCCAGCAGCTCAGCGCGGGGGCCCCAGCATTTT	CASSSARGPQHF
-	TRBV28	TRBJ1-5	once	TGTGCCAGCAGTTTATTTACGGGTCAGCCCCAGCATTTT	CASSLFTGQPQHF
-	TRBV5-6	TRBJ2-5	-	TGTGCCAGCAGCACGCCGACAGGCACGGAGACCCAGTACTTC	CASSTPTGTETQYF
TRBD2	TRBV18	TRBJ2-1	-	TGTGCCAGCTCACGAGGACTAGATTACTCCTACAATGAGCAGTTCTTC	CASSRGLDYSYNEQFF
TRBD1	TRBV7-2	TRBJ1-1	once	TGTGCCAGCAGCCCAGGACAGGGGGCGCATGAAGCTTTCTTT	CASSPGQGAHEAFF
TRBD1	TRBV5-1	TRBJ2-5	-	TGCGCCAGCAGCTGGGGGACAGGGGAAGAGACCCAGTACTTC	CASSWGTGEETQYF
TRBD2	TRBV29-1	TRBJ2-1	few	TGCAGCGGCCTGGGACTAGTGGGAGTCGGTGAGCAGTTCTTC	CSGLGLVGVGEQFF
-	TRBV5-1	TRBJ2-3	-	TGCGCCAGCAGCTTGTACGGGGGTAGTTCAGATACGCAGTATTTT	CASSLYGGSSDTQYF
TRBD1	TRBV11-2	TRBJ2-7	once	TGTGCCAGCACCAGCGGGACAGGGTTCTACGAGCAGTACTTC	CASTSGTGFYEQYF
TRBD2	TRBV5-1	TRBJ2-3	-	TGCGCCAGCAACTCCGCGGGAGGGCTAACAGATACGCAGTATTTT	CASNSAGGLTDTQYF
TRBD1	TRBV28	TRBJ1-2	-	TGTGCCAGCAGGACTTCGCCGACAGGGGATGGCTACACCTTC	CASRTSPTGDGYTF
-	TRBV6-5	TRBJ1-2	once	TGTGCCAGCAGTTACTCGAGAGGGAGAGGAGGCTACACCTTC	CASSYSRGRGGYTF
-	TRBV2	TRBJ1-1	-	TGTGCCAGCAGTCTTGGACAGTTCACTGAAGCTTTCTTT	CASSLGQFTEAFF
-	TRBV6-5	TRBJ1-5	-	TGTGCCAGCAACCGTTACCGGGACACCGATCAGCCCCAGCATTTT	CASNRYRDTDQPQHF
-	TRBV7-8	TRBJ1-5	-	TGTGCCAGCAAAGGAGGCCCCAATCAGCCCCAGCATTTT	CASKGGPNQPQHF
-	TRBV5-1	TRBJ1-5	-	TGCGCCAGCAGCTTGGGGGACACCGATCAGCCCCAGCATTTT	CASSLGDTDQPQHF
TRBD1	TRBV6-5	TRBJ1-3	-	TGTGCCAGCACTCGCCGGGACAGGGACCGCACCATATATTTT	CASTRRDRDRTIYF
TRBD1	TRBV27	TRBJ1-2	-	TGTGCCAGCAGTTTATGTAACGGGCAGGGGGCGGATAACTATGGCTACACCTTC	CASSLCNGQGADNYGYTF
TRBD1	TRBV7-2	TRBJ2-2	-	TGTGCCAGCTATCGTACCGGGACAGGGTCAGGGGAGCTGTTTTTT	CASYRTGTGSGELFF
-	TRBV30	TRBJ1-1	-	TGTGCCTGGGTGGGGCAGATGAACACTGAAGCTTTCTTT	CAWVGQMNTEAFF
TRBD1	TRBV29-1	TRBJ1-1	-	TGCAGCGGTTACAGGGGACGAGGAGCTTTCTTT	CSGYRGRGAFF
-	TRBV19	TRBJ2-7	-	TGTGCCAGCAGGAGCAGGGACACCTTCTACGAGCAGTACTTC	CASRSRDTFYEQYF
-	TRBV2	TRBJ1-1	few	TGTGCCAGCAGTCGGGACATGAACACTGAAGCTTTCTTT	CASSRDMNTEAFF
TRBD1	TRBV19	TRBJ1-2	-	TGTGCCAGTTCGGACAGGGAGGGAAGCGGCTACACCTTC	CASSDREGSGYTF
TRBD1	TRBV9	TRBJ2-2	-	TGTGCCAGCAGCGGCCCCATGGGAGGGACAGGGCCCGGGGAGCTGTTTTTT	CASSGPMGGTGPGELFF
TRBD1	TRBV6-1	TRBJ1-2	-	TGTGCCAGCAGAACAGGGGAAAACTATGGCTACACCTTC	CASRTGENYGYTF
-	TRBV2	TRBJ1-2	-	TGTGCCAGCACGGCAGGGTCGGGCTATGGCTACACCTTC	CASTAGSGYGYTF
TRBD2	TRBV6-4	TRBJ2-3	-	TGTGCCAGCAGTGCCGAGGGACTAGAGACCTACACAGATACGCAGTATTTT	CASSAEGLETYTDTQYF
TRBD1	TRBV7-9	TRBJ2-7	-	TGTGCCAGCAGCCCAGGGACAGGTGGGTGGGAGCAGTACTTC	CASSPGTGGWEQYF
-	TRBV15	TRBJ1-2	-	TGTGCCACCAGCAGAGATCGCAGTCACTATTATGGCTACACCTTC	CATSRDRSHYYGYTF
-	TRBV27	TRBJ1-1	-	TGTGCCAGCAGTTTATGGGTGGGCCAAAACACTGAAGCTTTCTTT	CASSLWVGQNTEAFF
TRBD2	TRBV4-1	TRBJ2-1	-	TGCGCCAGCAGCCTGGGACTAGCGGGGGGGAATGAGCAGTTCTTC	CASSLGLAGGNEQFF
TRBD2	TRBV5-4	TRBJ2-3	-	TGTGCCAGCAGCTTGGGGGAGGGCCCTGATACGCAGTATTTT	CASSLGEGPDTQYF
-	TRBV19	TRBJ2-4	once	TGTGCCAGTAGTCCCCGCCGGAACATTCAGTACTTC	CASSPRRNIQYF
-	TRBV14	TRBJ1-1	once	TGTGCCAGCTTAAACCACTCGCGGACTGAAGCTTTCTTT	CASLNHSRTEAFF
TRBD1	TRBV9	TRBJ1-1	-	TGTGCCAGCAGCCCAGAGGGACAGGGGGCGCCTTGGGCTTTCTTT	CASSPEGQGAPWAFF